The 21 T cell receptor beta chains reported below all come from one sample, sequenced in a study of blood T cells in healthy people across ages. Together with a sample-barcoded 5' primer, a J-beta primer mix was included in a second PCR lasting roughly 6 to 12 cycles. TCRdb recomputed calls from the 5' RACE reads with MiXCR, one row per CDR3 protein. The sample has hundreds of thousands of distinct CDR3 sequences, around 42% seen once. Sequencing was performed on blood. These receptors originate from a man between 60 and 75 years old in good health.

This chain connects TRBV7-9 to TRBJ2-5; D is undetermined. The CDR3 length is 11 residues. The V gene lost 7 bases and the J gene lost 4 bases, with 7 bases spanning the gap. CDR1 is SEHNR and CDR2 is FQNEAQ in the germline V gene (reference sequence). DNA of the CDR3: TGTGCCAGCAACGAACTAGAGACCCAGTACTTC. Translating gives CASNELETQYF.

A few counts support this clonotype. The genes are TRBV20-1 and TRBJ2-6; TRBD1 matches 7 bases. Trimming removed 4 bases from V and 0 bases from J; junction bases left unmatched: 12. Germline V lookup: CDR1 DFQATT, CDR2 SNEGSKA (reference sequence). CDR3 size: 18 residues. CDR3 coding DNA: TGCAGTGCTACCAGGACAGGAATGAGGTACTCTGGGGCCAACGTCCTGACTTTC. This gives the protein CSATRTGMRYSGANVLTF.

The J gene is TRBJ2-3, the V gene TRBV4-2; no clear D. Trimming took 0 bases from V and 4 from J, leaving 14 bases between them. In germline, CDR1 is LGHNA, CDR2 YNFKEQ. The CDR3 sequence is 16 residues long. CDR3 in DNA: TGTGCCAGCAGCCAAGATGCTAGAATCGGGTCAGATACGCAGTATTTT. Amino acid sequence: CASSQDARIGSDTQYF.

This chain links TRBV5-1 with TRBJ2-7; TRBD1 matches at 7 bases. The assigned J gene may be wrong: the sequence end matches TRBJ2-4 better. The CDR3 totals 14 residues. Germline assignment: CDR1 SGHRS and CDR2 YFSETQ. In DNA form, the CDR3 reads TGCGCCAGCAGCTTGGGACAGGGAAAAGACATTCAGTACTTC. Residues: CASSLGQGKDIQYF.

The genes are TRBV4-1 and TRBJ1-4; D might be TRBD1 (6 bases). Germline assignment: CDR1 MGHRA and CDR2 YSYEKL. V shed 0 bases and J shed 0 bases, with 20 bases lying between them. This CDR3 has 20 amino acids. The CDR3 DNA follows: TGCGCCAGCAGCCAAGAACCCGGGACAAGCCTACCTGCAACTAATGAAAAACTGTTTTTT. This translates into CASSQEPGTSLPATNEKLFF.

The V gene is TRBV6-2 or TRBV6-3, the J gene TRBJ2-1; D call uncertain. The V end was cut by 10 bases, the J end by 5 bases, with 12 bases between. This CDR3 has 12 amino acids. From germline, CDR1 is MNHEY and CDR2 SVGEGT. The CDR3 DNA sequence: TGTGCCACCCAGAGCCGTAACAATGAGCAGTTCTTC. It codes for CATQSRNNEQFF.

The chain links TRBV20-1 to TRBJ2-7; D gene ambiguous. The CDR3 is 11 residues long. The germline V gene has CDR1 DFQATT and CDR2 SNEGSKA (reference sequence). The V end was cut by 6 bases, the J end by 6 bases, with 12 bases between. The CDR3 DNA reads as TGCAGTGCGTGGCGAGCTAGCGAGCAGTACTTC. This codes for CSAWRASEQYF.

In its sample, this clonotype was seen a few times. The rearrangement uses TRBV5-6 and TRBJ1-2; D may be TRBD1 (5 bases). The V end was cut by 2 bases, the J end by 4 bases, with 12 bases between. This CDR3 is 14 amino acids long. Germline assignment: CDR1 SGHDT and CDR2 YYEEEE. In nucleotides, the CDR3 is TGTGCCAGCAGCTTCGGGGGACCCGTCTATGGCTACACCTTC. Encoded protein: CASSFGGPVYGYTF.

The V and J genes are TRBV7-2 and TRBJ2-1; 7 nucleotides line up with TRBD2. The germline CDR1 and CDR2 sequences are SGHTA and FQGNSA. The CDR3 covers 16 residues. V lost 4 bases to trimming and J lost 8 bases; unmatched junction nucleotides: 14. CDR3 protein: CASSSPLAGALYEQFF. The CDR3 coding sequence is TGTGCCAGCAGCTCCCCCCTCGCGGGAGCCCTCTATGAGCAGTTCTTC.

The chain links TRBV5-1 to TRBJ2-1, with D possibly being TRBD2 (5 bases). The assigned J gene may be wrong: the sequence end matches TRBJ2-7 better. In germline, CDR1 is SGHRS, CDR2 YFSETQ. The CDR3 is 15 amino acids. CDR3 bases: TGCGCCAGCAGCTTGGCAGGCGCGGGCTACAATGAGCAGTACTTC. It translates to CASSLAGAGYNEQYF.

J is TRBJ2-1 and V is TRBV6-2 or TRBV6-3; TRBD2 aligns across 13 bases. Germline V gives CDR1 MNHEY, CDR2 SVGEGT. This CDR3 is built from 17 residues. With 6 bases clipped from V and 3 bases from J, the junction kept 8 bases outside the gene matches. CDR3 DNA sequence: TGTGCCAGCAGCCTCGGACTAGCGGGGGCCCACTACAATGAGCAGTTCTTC. As protein: CASSLGLAGAHYNEQFF.

This sequence joins TRBV5-1 and TRBJ2-1; D gene uncertain. This CDR3 spans 12 amino acids. Germline loops: CDR1 SGHRS, CDR2 YFSETQ. V lost 0 bases and J 8 bases, leaving 6 bases between the germline ends. CDR3 nucleotides: TGCGCCAGCAGCTTGGATGTGGATGAGCAGTTCTTC. This gives the protein CASSLDVDEQFF.

The rearrangement links TRBV6-5 to TRBJ1-2; D remains unclear. Germline V CDR1 and CDR2: MNHEY, SVGAGI. The CDR3 is made up of 14 amino acids. The V and J ends lost 2 bases and 2 bases respectively, with 9 bases between them. CDR3 amino acids: CASSYGVANYGYTF. The CDR3 DNA follows: TGTGCCAGCAGTTACGGCGTTGCCAACTATGGCTACACCTTC.

The chain carries TRBV7-8 and TRBJ2-1; 8 positions agree with TRBD1. The CDR3 consists of 13 residues. Germline V gene lookup returns CDR1 SGHVS and CDR2 FQNEAQ. The J segment lost 10 bases and the V segment lost 3 bases, leaving 5 bases of the junction unmatched. CDR3 in DNA: TGTGCCAGCAGCTTGCAGGGGGCCCAAGAGCAGTTCTTC. Protein: CASSLQGAQEQFF.

This clonotype showed up many times. The chain links TRBV2 to TRBJ1-2; 8 bases match TRBD1. J lost 5 bases, V lost 6 bases, and 14 bases had no gene match. Per the germline V gene, CDR1 is SNHLY and CDR2 is FYNNEI. The CDR3 contains 16 residues. The CDR3: CASSRRTGSKKYGYTF. CDR3 coding DNA: TGTGCCAGCAGCAGAAGGACAGGGTCTAAGAAATATGGCTACACCTTC.

The chain employs TRBV6-5 and TRBJ1-6, with D hard to call. The V end lost 8 bases, the J end lost 0 bases, and 11 bases lay between the germline ends. This CDR3 has 15 residues. Germline V gene sequence: CDR1 MNHEY, CDR2 SVGAGI. In nucleotides, the CDR3 is TGTGCCAGCCAGGTGCATAGCTCCTATAATTCACCCCTCCACTTT. Protein: CASQVHSSYNSPLHF.

The J gene is TRBJ2-3, the V gene TRBV4-1; TRBD2 aligns across 11 bases. This CDR3 is built from 15 residues. J lost 5 bases, V lost 2 bases, and 3 bases had no gene match. Germline lookup yields CDR1 MGHRA and CDR2 YSYEKL. CDR3 protein: CASSQPSGGRDTQYF. The CDR3 nucleotides are TGCGCCAGCAGCCAACCTAGCGGGGGGAGAGATACGCAGTATTTT.

The chain links TRBV3-1 to TRBJ2-3, with 12 bases aligning to TRBD2. The CDR3 covers 18 residues. Germline CDR1 LGHDT, CDR2 YNNKEL (reference sequence). The V segment lost 1 base and the J segment 12 bases; nucleotides outside the gene matches: 17. In DNA, the CDR3 is TGTGCCAGCAGCCAAGCGGCTAGCGGGGGGGCTCGTATAGCTCTTCAGTATTTT. Translated: CASSQAASGGARIALQYF.

This clonotype occurred a few times. The V gene is TRBV2, the J gene TRBJ1-5; unclear D gene. V shed 1 base and J shed 9 bases, with 10 bases lying between them. The CDR3 totals 13 residues. CDR1 is SNHLY and CDR2 is FYNNEI in the germline V gene. The CDR3 DNA reads TGTGCCAGCAGTGAAGACGAGTTCTGGCCCCAGCATTTT. Translating it yields CASSEDEFWPQHF.

This chain uses TRBV6-5 with TRBJ2-2; the D is unclear. CDR3 length: 12 residues. Germline CDR1 and CDR2: MNHEY and SVGAGI. V was pared by 5 bases and J by 7 bases, with 8 bases between. Written as DNA, the CDR3 is TGTGCCAGCAGTCGCCCCGACGGGGAGCTGTTTTTT. Its protein product is CASSRPDGELFF.

The sample holds a few counts of this clonotype. The chain combines TRBV27 with TRBJ2-7, with 9 bases aligning to TRBD1. The V segment lost 1 base and the J segment 3 bases; nucleotides outside the gene matches: 7. The CDR3 is made up of 16 amino acids. Germline V gene lookup returns CDR1 MNHEY and CDR2 SMNVEV (reference sequence). The CDR3 coding sequence is TGTGCCAGCAGTTTATTGGGACAGGGCCTTCTCTACGAGCAGTACTTC. Translated: CASSLLGQGLLYEQYF.